The 14 T cell receptor beta chains in this list originate from one sample, sequenced in a study of blood T cell repertoires in COVID-19. Measured with immunoSEQ multiplex PCR; TCRdb has only the in-frame clones, and not every one. This table has 50,000 to 75,000 clones, over 65% appearing once. Sequenced material: peripheral blood. Receptors were obtained from a man at least 80 years old with active or convalescent COVID-19.

V usage is TRBV2 and J usage is TRBJ1-1; the D is unclear. Trimming took off 5 bases at V and 5 bases at J, with 3 bases between the two ends. Germline loops: CDR1 SNHLY, CDR2 FYNNEI. CDR3 length: 10 residues. CDR3 in DNA: TGTGCCAGCAGTCAGACTGAAGCTTTCTTT. It translates to CASSQTEAFF.

In this sample, this clone turned up a few times. The CDR3 is CATQGPGGGGYTF. CDR3 coding DNA: TGTGCCACACAGGGGCCCGGAGGGGGGGGCTACACCTTC. The genes are TRBV10-3 and TRBJ1-2; 7 bases align to TRBD1. The CDR3 totals 13 residues. V lost 10 bases and J lost 8; bases outside the gene matches: 13. CDR1 ENHRY and CDR2 SYGVKD come from the germline V gene.

The chain links TRBV18 to TRBJ1-1; D is uncertain. CDR3 size: 14 residues. Trimming pared 6 bases from V and 1 base from J, leaving 12 bases between. Germline loops: CDR1 KGHSH, CDR2 LQKENI. In DNA form, the CDR3 reads TGTGCCAGCTCTATTGCCATCGGGAACACTGAAGCTTTCTTT. This gives the protein CASSIAIGNTEAFF.

The chain links TRBV5-1 to TRBJ1-1; tentative D call: TRBD1 (5 bases). V was shortened by 4 bases and J by 3 bases, with 7 bases between the two germline ends. This CDR3 is built from 12 residues. Germline CDR1 is SGHRS and CDR2 is YFSETQ. The chain's CDR3 is CASSLRDTEAFF. In nucleotides, the CDR3 is TGCGCCAGCAGCCTCAGGGACACTGAAGCTTTCTTT.

This clone has a handful of counts. The chain has TRBV5-1 and TRBJ1-2; 11 nucleotides match TRBD1. Per the germline V gene, CDR1 is SGHRS and CDR2 is YFSETQ. This CDR3 has 16 amino acids. V lost 4 bases to trimming and J lost 3 bases; unmatched junction nucleotides: 8. The CDR3 DNA reads as TGCGCCAGCAGCGTTCGGACAGGGGGCTCGTACTATGGCTACACCTTC. This sequence encodes CASSVRTGGSYYGYTF.

The chain joins TRBV3-1 (or the pseudogene TRBV3-2) to TRBJ2-7; TRBD2 agrees at 9 bases. Germline CDR1 is LGHDT and CDR2 is YNNKEL (reference sequence). This CDR3 has 17 residues. The V segment lost 1 base and the J segment 9 bases; nucleotides outside the gene matches: 16. DNA of the CDR3: TGTGCCAGCAGCCAAGCTGTGGTGGGGCTAGCGGGGAAAGGGCAGTACTTC. It encodes CASSQAVVGLAGKGQYF.

This clone has a handful of counts. The rearrangement links TRBV14 to TRBJ1-2; TRBD1 matches at 7 bases. Losses at the gene ends were 1 base for V and 4 bases for J; bases not matched to a gene: 6. The CDR3 spans 15 residues. CDR1 SGHDN and CDR2 FVKESK come from the germline V gene. Here the CDR3 DNA reads TGTGCCAGCAGCCAAGGGACAGGAAAAACCTATGGCTACACCTTC. Residues: CASSQGTGKTYGYTF.

This chain joins TRBV7-2 and TRBJ1-2, with 8 bases aligning to TRBD1. CDR3 length equals 15 residues. The V gene's germline CDR1 is SGHTA and CDR2 FQGNSA. The ends lost 3 bases at V and 4 bases at J; junction bases unmatched: 7. The CDR3 is CASSLATGVFYGYTF. The CDR3 DNA sequence: TGTGCCAGCAGCTTGGCGACAGGGGTATTCTATGGCTACACCTTC.

This clone was counted only a few times. The chain recombines TRBV7-2 with TRBJ2-1; D may be TRBD2 (6 bases). This CDR3 comprises 13 residues. CDR1 is SGHTA, CDR2 FQGNSA, per germline. V dropped 5 bases and J dropped 8 bases, with 13 bases sitting between them. The CDR3 nucleotides read TGTGCCAGCAGCCTTGTGGGGAGGCATGAGCAGTTCTTC. It specifies CASSLVGRHEQFF.

The chain recombines TRBV4-2 with TRBJ1-6; weak D call: TRBD1 (6 bases). CDR1 and CDR2 (germline): LGHNA, YNFKEQ. The germline V and J ends were trimmed by 4 bases and 4 bases, with 20 bases remaining between them. The CDR3 spans 18 residues. CDR3 sequence (DNA): TGTGCCAGCAGCCTTGGTAGCTTCGGGACACAGTATAATTCACCCCTCCACTTT. The encoded protein is CASSLGSFGTQYNSPLHF.

The chain carries TRBV6-6 and TRBJ1-2; possible D gene TRBD1, 5 bases. Trimming stripped 4 bases from V and 2 bases from J, with 11 bases between. Germline CDR1 is MNHNY and CDR2 is SVGAGI (reference sequence). The CDR3 length is 14 residues. For the CDR3, the DNA is TGTGCCAGCAGTTCCAAAGCAGGGAACTATGGCTACACCTTC. Its translation: CASSSKAGNYGYTF.

The J gene is TRBJ1-2, the V gene TRBV6-1, with TRBD1 matching 9 bases. Looked up from germline, CDR1 is MNHNS and CDR2 is SASEGT. V shed 0 bases, J shed 6 bases, and the junction held 8 bases outside the gene matches. This CDR3 comprises 16 residues. CDR3 residues: CASSEAGTGRWDGYTF. As DNA, the CDR3 is TGTGCCAGCAGTGAAGCGGGGACAGGGAGGTGGGATGGCTACACCTTC.

This chain uses TRBV7-8 with TRBJ1-4, with 9 bases lining up with TRBD1. V dropped 7 bases and J dropped 8; count of bases not matched to a gene: 11. Germline CDR1 and CDR2: SGHVS and FQNEAQ. The CDR3 length is 15 residues. The chain's CDR3 is CASTLSAGTGEKLFF. CDR3 DNA sequence: TGTGCCAGCACCCTAAGCGCGGGGACAGGGGAAAAACTGTTTTTT.

The chain has TRBV5-1 and TRBJ2-7; D gene uncertain. This CDR3 contains 15 residues. Germline CDR1 and CDR2: SGHRS and YFSETQ. V was clipped by 1 base and J by 1 base, with 12 bases between them. The CDR3 DNA reads as TGCGCCAGCAGCTTGTCGTCTTTAACTTCCTACGAGCAGTACTTC. It specifies CASSLSSLTSYEQYF.